Presented here are 26 T cell receptor beta chains from one specimen sequenced in a study of CD8 T cells in ankylosing spondylitis. Each CDR3 protein gets one entry after TCRdb re-called the 5' RACE reads with MiXCR. The table includes 240,000 or so distinct CDR3 sequences, about 11% detected once. The sequencing input was blood, either unsorted or a sorted T cell fraction (not recorded which). The receptors were gathered from a male donor with ankylosing spondylitis or in good health (not recorded which).

V usage is TRBV5-8 and J usage is TRBJ1-2; D is undetermined. The germline gives CDR1 SGHTS, CDR2 YDEGEE. This CDR3 is built from 14 residues. V gave up 4 bases and J gave up 8 bases, with 18 bases separating them. In DNA form, the CDR3 reads TGTGCCAGCAGCCCTAGGTCCCCATTAGTGGGCTACACCTTC. Translated, it gives CASSPRSPLVGYTF.

This clonotype was seen at least ten times. The V and J genes are TRBV6-6 and TRBJ1-5; D ambiguous. Trimming took 6 bases from V and 3 from J, leaving 6 bases between them. CDR1 is MNHNY and CDR2 is SVGAGI in the germline V gene (reference sequence). This CDR3 region has 12 residues. The DNA of the CDR3 is TGTGCCAGCAGCCGACCCAATCAGCCCCAGCATTTT. It is translated as CASSRPNQPQHF.

The J gene is TRBJ1-4, the V gene TRBV6-1, with D unclear. V lost 5 bases and J lost 0, with 10 bases in between. Germline values: CDR1 MNHNS, CDR2 SASEGT. The CDR3 consists of 15 residues. Here the CDR3 reads CASSRNSATNEKLFF. The CDR3 DNA is TGTGCCAGCAGTAGAAACAGCGCAACTAATGAAAAACTGTTTTTT.

The chain links TRBV29-1 to TRBJ2-1; possibly TRBD1 for D (5 bases). Germline CDR1 reads SQVTM; CDR2 reads ANQGSEA. The V and J ends lost 4 bases and 6 bases respectively, with 13 bases between them. The CDR3 has 13 amino acids. CDR3 protein: CSVGRVESNEQFF. CDR3 nucleotides: TGCAGCGTTGGCAGGGTCGAAAGCAATGAGCAGTTCTTC.

This clonotype was detected many times. V is TRBV15 and J is TRBJ1-5; tentative D call: TRBD1 (5 bases). V was pared by 0 bases and J by 2 bases, with 17 bases between. Germline CDR1 LNHNV, CDR2 YYDKDF (reference sequence). The CDR3 extends over 18 amino acids. CDR3 sequence: CATSRESNTGGGNQPQHF. The DNA for the CDR3 is TGTGCCACCAGCAGAGAGTCTAACACGGGGGGAGGCAATCAGCCCCAGCATTTT.

This clonotype has at least ten counts. V is TRBV5-1 and J is TRBJ2-1; D not certain. CDR3 length: 13 residues. Trimming pared 0 bases from V and 4 bases from J, leaving 5 bases between. Germline-derived CDR1 and CDR2 are SGHRS and YFSETQ. This chain's CDR3 is CASSLGVYNEQFF. In nucleotides, the CDR3 is TGCGCCAGCAGCTTGGGAGTTTACAATGAGCAGTTCTTC.

The table lists this clonotype with many counts. The genes are TRBV20-1 and TRBJ1-2; maybe TRBD1 (6 bases). The CDR3 has 15 amino acids. V lost 1 base, J lost 2 bases, and 14 bases lay in between. Per germline, CDR1 DFQATT and CDR2 SNEGSKA (reference sequence). The CDR3 region has the DNA TGCAGTGCTAGAGTTCGGGACACTTCAAACTATGGCTACACCTTC. Amino acids: CSARVRDTSNYGYTF.

Many counts were recorded for this clonotype. This chain connects TRBV5-1 to TRBJ2-3, with 7 bases fitting TRBD1. The CDR3 has 16 amino acids. With V trimmed by 4 bases and J by 3 bases, 11 bases remained unmatched. The germline V gene encodes CDR1 SGHRS and CDR2 YFSETQ. The CDR3: CASSPRRDSATDTQYF. CDR3 nucleotides: TGCGCCAGCAGCCCGCGAAGGGACAGTGCTACAGATACGCAGTATTTT.

This clonotype was seen many times. The chain joins TRBV29-1 to TRBJ2-2; the D gene could be TRBD1 or TRBD2 (5 bases each). Germline assignment: CDR1 SQVTM and CDR2 ANQGSEA. The CDR3 spans 11 residues. The germline V and J ends were trimmed by 3 bases and 8 bases, with 7 bases remaining between them. The CDR3 DNA reads as TGCAGCGTTGAGAGGGGAGGGGAGCTGTTTTTT. Amino acids: CSVERGGELFF.

This clonotype was seen at least ten times. This chain uses TRBV28 with TRBJ2-7, with 9 bases matching TRBD2. Germline V gives CDR1 MDHEN, CDR2 SYDVKM. The CDR3 consists of 19 residues. The V gene end was trimmed by 5 bases and the J gene end by 4 bases; junction bases not matched to a gene: 21. CDR3 residues: CASSPLVGSGSFFGYEQYF. The CDR3 DNA reads as TGTGCCAGCAGTCCCCTCGTGGGTAGCGGGAGTTTTTTCGGGTACGAGCAGTACTTC.

In its sample, this clonotype was seen many times. The J gene is TRBJ2-2, the V gene TRBV24-1; 9 positions match TRBD1. The length of the CDR3 is 17 residues. CDR1 is KGHDR and CDR2 is SFDVKD in the germline V gene. Losses at the gene ends were 1 base for V and 1 base for J; bases not matched to a gene: 3. CDR3 nucleotide sequence: TGTGCCACCAGTGATTTCCGACAGGGGGTGAACACCGGGGAGCTGTTTTTT. Protein product: CATSDFRQGVNTGELFF.

This clonotype was seen only a few times. The rearrangement joins TRBV28 to TRBJ2-1; perhaps TRBD2 as D (5 bases). V lost 6 bases and J lost 8, with 11 bases in between. From germline, CDR1 is MDHEN and CDR2 SYDVKM. The CDR3 runs 12 residues. The CDR3: CASRASLDEQFF. DNA of the CDR3: TGTGCCAGCAGGGCTAGCCTGGATGAGCAGTTCTTC.

The rearrangement joins TRBV12-3 or TRBV12-4 to TRBJ1-1; D is undetermined. CDR3 length: 14 residues. Between the trimmed V and J ends, which lost 6 bases and 4 bases, there was a span of 15 bases. This CDR3 is CASSSAFGRTEAFF. CDR3 nucleotides: TGTGCCAGCAGCTCCGCTTTTGGGCGCACTGAAGCTTTCTTT.

This clonotype has only a few counts. The germline gene is not matched at one end of the junction; a read error may be the cause. The rearrangement links TRBV12-3 or TRBV12-4 to TRBJ2-5, with 13 bases lining up with TRBD2. The CDR3 is 12 residues long. The CDR3 DNA follows: TGTGCCAGCAGTTCTGGACTAGCGGGGGCGCACTTC. Its protein product is CASSSGLAGAHF.

The sample holds many counts of this clonotype. The chain links TRBV5-1 to TRBJ1-1, with TRBD1 identical over 12 bases. The V segment lost 8 bases and the J segment 1 base; nucleotides outside the gene matches: 12. Germline CDR1 SGHRS, CDR2 YFSETQ. The CDR3 loop spans 17 amino acids. The CDR3, as DNA: TGCGCCAGTGGAAACCCCGGGACAGGGGGCAAGAACACTGAAGCTTTCTTT. Protein product: CASGNPGTGGKNTEAFF.

This clonotype has just a few counts. Here the CDR3 DNA reads TGTGCCAGCTCACCTACGGACTCTTCCTACGAGCAGTACTTC. Translated, it gives CASSPTDSSYEQYF. V and J are TRBV18 and TRBJ2-7, with TRBD2 as a possible D gene (5 bases). Germline values: CDR1 KGHSH, CDR2 LQKENI. Trimming removed 3 bases from V and 1 base from J, with 10 bases in between. There are 14 residues in the CDR3.

The chain joins TRBV6-5 to TRBJ2-7; 9 bases align to TRBD2. The CDR3 runs to 16 residues. Germline lookup yields CDR1 MNHEY and CDR2 SVGAGI. The V and J ends lost 7 bases and 3 bases, in that order; junction bases with no gene match: 13. CDR3 amino acids: CASIIMAGGPVYEQYF. The CDR3 DNA sequence: TGTGCCAGCATTATTATGGCGGGAGGGCCCGTCTACGAGCAGTACTTC.

The J gene is TRBJ1-6, the V gene TRBV12-3 or TRBV12-4, with D possibly matching TRBD1 (5 bases). Trimming shortened V by 6 bases and J by 13 bases, and 19 bases separated the two germline ends. The CDR3 consists of 14 residues. The CDR3 protein is CASSEGPSGLPLHF. As DNA, the CDR3 is TGTGCCAGCAGCGAAGGACCCTCGGGACTTCCCCTCCACTTT.

V and J are TRBV10-3 and TRBJ1-2; D unresolved. The germline V gene encodes CDR1 ENHRY and CDR2 SYGVKD. Between the trimmed V and J ends, which lost 0 bases and 6 bases, there was a span of 5 bases. This CDR3 region has 12 residues. The chain's CDR3 is CAISESVDGYTF. CDR3 sequence (DNA): TGTGCCATCAGTGAGTCGGTTGATGGCTACACCTTC.

This clonotype was seen repeatedly, ten times or more. V gene TRBV12-3 or TRBV12-4 combines with J gene TRBJ1-4; D possibly corresponds to TRBD1 (5 bases). The length of the CDR3 is 13 residues. Trimming pared 4 bases from V and 14 bases from J, leaving 17 bases between. CDR3 amino acids: CASSSGTALGLFF. The CDR3 DNA reads as TGTGCCAGCAGTTCCGGGACGGCCCTTGGGCTGTTTTTT.

V gene TRBV29-1 combines with J gene TRBJ2-2, with 8 bases aligning to TRBD2. The CDR3 extends over 15 amino acids. CDR1 and CDR2 (germline): SQVTM, ANQGSEA. V lost 2 bases, J lost 1 base, and 3 bases stayed unmatched. The CDR3: CSVETAGGNTGELFF. The CDR3 bases are TGCAGCGTTGAAACCGCGGGAGGGAACACCGGGGAGCTGTTTTTT.

This clonotype has ten or more counts. This sequence joins TRBV20-1 and TRBJ1-5; maybe TRBD1 (5 bases). Trimming cost V 0 bases and J 0 bases, with 21 bases left between them. Germline V gives CDR1 DFQATT, CDR2 SNEGSKA (reference sequence). CDR3 length: 19 residues. As DNA, the CDR3 is TGCAGTGCTAGAGATCCGGGTGGGCAGGGCCGATATAGCAATCAGCCCCAGCATTTT. Encoded protein: CSARDPGGQGRYSNQPQHF.

This clonotype was seen more than once but under ten times. The rearrangement links TRBV19 to TRBJ2-1, with 9 nucleotides matching TRBD1. The CDR3 contains 16 residues. Trimming cost V 9 bases and J 5 bases; bases outside gene matches: 14. Germline-derived CDR1 and CDR2 are LNHDA and SQIVND (reference sequence). CDR3 protein: CASSQIQGALNNEQFF. CDR3 in DNA: TGTGCCAGCAGTCAAATACAGGGGGCGTTAAACAATGAGCAGTTCTTC.

This clonotype has at least ten counts. J is TRBJ1-1 and V is TRBV6-5; TRBD1 is a possible D gene (6 bases). Per germline, CDR1 MNHEY and CDR2 SVGAGI. Trimming removed 2 bases from V and 1 base from J, with 14 bases in between. This CDR3 contains 16 residues. The CDR3 bases are TGTGCCAGCAGTTACCCTTCACCCAGGGGGAACACTGAAGCTTTCTTT. It translates to CASSYPSPRGNTEAFF.

There are many counts of this clonotype. The chain is built from TRBV2 and TRBJ1-4; D not resolved. Germline lookup yields CDR1 SNHLY and CDR2 FYNNEI. Trimming removed 3 bases at V and 8 bases at J, with 13 bases between. This CDR3 contains 14 residues. The CDR3 coding sequence is TGTGCCAGCAGTGAGGGGTCGGCTGAAGAAAAACTGTTTTTT. Translation: CASSEGSAEEKLFF.

This clonotype came up many times. V is TRBV10-2 and J is TRBJ1-5; 11 positions match TRBD1. The germline CDR1 and CDR2 sequences are WSHSY and SAAADI. J gave up 4 bases and V 4 bases, and 6 bases lay outside the gene matches. The CDR3 totals 16 residues. The CDR3 sequence is CASSAGQGAGNQPQHF. CDR3 nucleotides: TGCGCCAGCAGTGCCGGACAGGGGGCCGGTAATCAGCCCCAGCATTTT.